The 30 T cell receptor beta chains reported below all come from one sample, sequenced in a study of response to subunit inactivated influenza vaccine. TCRdb re-derived calls from the RT-PCR reads in MiXCR, one entry per CDR3 protein. This table holds 500,000 or so distinct CDR3 sequences, about 17% found once. The sample consisted of CD4+ T cells sorted from PBMCs, taken 23 to 25 months after vaccination. These receptors came from a man aged 50 to 75 who received an inactivated influenza vaccine.

The genes are TRBV12-3 or TRBV12-4 and TRBJ2-1; D is perhaps TRBD1 (6 bases). CDR3 size: 12 residues. Trimming removed 4 bases from V and 10 bases from J, with 11 bases in between. This chain's CDR3 is CASSSAQGEQFF. CDR3 DNA sequence: TGTGCCAGCAGTTCAGCCCAGGGGGAGCAGTTCTTC.

The chain recombines TRBV12-3 or TRBV12-4 with TRBJ2-7; no clear D. Deletions cut 0 bases from V and 1 base from J, with 10 bases between. This CDR3 region has 15 residues. CDR3 sequence: CASSLAASSSYEQYF. CDR3 coding DNA: TGTGCCAGCAGTTTAGCGGCGAGTTCGTCCTACGAGCAGTACTTC.

The V and J genes are TRBV10-3 and TRBJ2-1, with 7 positions matching TRBD1. V gave up 5 bases and J gave up 6 bases; unmatched junction bases: 4. The CDR3 runs 13 residues. Germline CDR1 reads ENHRY; CDR2 reads SYGVKD. CDR3 coding DNA: TGTGCCATCAGTTTCGACAGGGTCAATGAGCAGTTCTTC. Amino acids: CAISFDRVNEQFF.

This clonotype has a count of ten or more. This chain links TRBV5-1 with TRBJ2-2; perhaps TRBD1 as D (5 bases). The CDR3 extends over 15 amino acids. The germline V gene encodes CDR1 SGHRS and CDR2 YFSETQ. V was trimmed by 1 base and J by 1 base, leaving 8 bases between them. The CDR3, as DNA: TGCGCCAGCAGCTTGATAGGACAGAACACCGGGGAGCTGTTTTTT. This encodes CASSLIGQNTGELFF. The full variable domain, with the rest looked up from reference TRBV5-1 and TRBJ2-2, is KAGVTQTPRYLIKTRGQQVTLSCSPISGHRSVSWYQQTPGQGLQFLFEYFSETQRNKGNFPGRFSGRQFSNSRSEMNVSTLELGDSALYLCASSLIGQNTGELFFGEGSRLTVL.

The rearrangement joins TRBV3-1 to TRBJ1-2; 11 bases match TRBD1. CDR3 size: 15 residues. Germline assignment: CDR1 LGHDT and CDR2 YNNKEL (reference sequence). Germline trimming cut 5 bases from V and 7 bases from J; bases unmatched to any gene: 9. The CDR3 region has the DNA TGTGCCAGCAGCATACCCGGGACAGGGGGGTTTGGCTACACCTTC. It encodes CASSIPGTGGFGYTF. The full variable domain, rest sourced from reference TRBV3-1 and TRBJ1-2, is DTAVSQTPKYLVTQMGNDKSIKCEQNLGHDTMYWYKQDSKKFLKIMFSYNNKELIINETVPNRFSPKSPDKAHLNLHINSLELGDSAVYFCASSIPGTGGFGYTFGSGTRLTVV.

This clonotype was seen more than once but under ten times. The rearrangement links TRBV3-1 to TRBJ2-7; 7 bases match TRBD2. The CDR3 runs 14 residues. V shed 0 bases and J 5 bases; nucleotides not matched to a gene: 4. Per germline, CDR1 LGHDT and CDR2 YNNKEL (reference sequence). This CDR3 reads CASSQDGGSNEQYF. Here the CDR3 DNA reads TGTGCCAGCAGCCAAGACGGCGGGAGCAACGAGCAGTACTTC.

V is TRBV5-1 and J is TRBJ2-2; 7 nucleotides line up with TRBD1. The trim removed 6 bases at V and 2 bases at J, leaving 4 bases unmatched. The CDR3 is 14 residues long. Germline values: CDR1 SGHRS, CDR2 YFSETQ. Here the CDR3 DNA reads TGCGCCAGCATTCGGGACAGTAACACCGGGGAGCTGTTTTTT. Protein sequence: CASIRDSNTGELFF. The full variable domain, rest sourced from reference TRBV5-1 and TRBJ2-2, is KAGVTQTPRYLIKTRGQQVTLSCSPISGHRSVSWYQQTPGQGLQFLFEYFSETQRNKGNFPGRFSGRQFSNSRSEMNVSTLELGDSALYLCASIRDSNTGELFFGEGSRLTVL.

The CDR3 protein is CASSQDRFGGGGYGYTF. The CDR3 region has the DNA TGCGCCAGCAGCCAAGATCGGTTTGGGGGGGGCGGCTATGGCTACACCTTC. V is TRBV4-3 and J is TRBJ1-2; D might be TRBD1 (6 bases). V was shortened by 0 bases and J by 4 bases, with 18 bases between the two germline ends. The CDR3 totals 17 residues. Germline CDR1 LGHNA, CDR2 YSLEER.

This clonotype showed up many times. This chain connects TRBV20-1 to TRBJ2-5, with 9 positions matching TRBD2. The CDR3 contains 13 residues. Germline CDR1 is DFQATT and CDR2 is SNEGSKA (reference sequence). V trimming: 1 base; J trimming: 4 bases; junction bases outside the gene matches: 1. CDR3 protein: CSARVSGRETQYF. The CDR3 coding sequence is TGCAGTGCTAGAGTTAGCGGGAGAGAGACCCAGTACTTC.

This clonotype was seen at least ten times. This sequence joins TRBV10-2 and TRBJ1-1; D is unresolved. CDR1 WSHSY and CDR2 SAAADI come from the germline V gene. The CDR3 is 12 residues long. V gave up 0 bases and J gave up 3 bases, with 2 bases separating them. The CDR3 bases are TGCGCCAGCAGTGAGTCCCACACTGAAGCTTTCTTT. Its protein is CASSESHTEAFF.

This clonotype was counted between two and nine times. The rearrangement uses TRBV3-1 and TRBJ2-7, with D perhaps matching TRBD2 (6 bases). The CDR3 consists of 13 residues. Looked up from germline, CDR1 is LGHDT and CDR2 is YNNKEL (reference sequence). The ends were cut back, 0 bases at V and 6 bases at J, with 9 bases in the middle. The CDR3 nucleotides read TGTGCCAGCAGCCAAGATCGGAGGGCCGAGCAGTACTTC. Translating gives CASSQDRRAEQYF.

The chain carries TRBV12-3 or TRBV12-4 and TRBJ1-4, with a tentative D call TRBD1 (5 bases). There are 14 residues in the CDR3. The V gene lost 1 base and the J gene lost 7 bases, with 10 bases spanning the gap. The CDR3 reads CASSLVRGGEKLFF. CDR3 DNA: TGTGCCAGCAGTTTAGTTCGTGGGGGTGAAAAACTGTTTTTT.

This clonotype appeared a few times. The chain links TRBV7-9 to TRBJ2-5, with 10 nucleotides matching TRBD2. This CDR3 has 16 amino acids. Per the germline V gene, CDR1 is SEHNR and CDR2 is FQNEAQ (reference sequence). With 4 bases clipped from V and 4 bases from J, the junction kept 9 bases outside the gene matches. CDR3 in amino acids: CASSSAGGTLRETQYF. CDR3 DNA sequence: TGTGCCAGCAGCTCAGCGGGAGGGACGTTGAGAGAGACCCAGTACTTC. Full variable domain (outside the CDR3, taken from reference TRBV7-9 and TRBJ2-5): DTGVSQNPRHKITKRGQNVTFRCDPISEHNRLYWYRQTLGQGPEFLTYFQNEAQLEKSRLLSDRFSAERPKGSFSTLEIQRTEQGDSAMYLCASSSAGGTLRETQYFGPGTRLLVL.

V and J are TRBV7-2 and TRBJ2-7; D not certain. Trimming pared 4 bases from V and 0 bases from J, leaving 7 bases between. Germline CDR1 and CDR2: SGHTA and FQGNSA. There are 13 residues in the CDR3. The CDR3 nucleotides read TGTGCCAGCAGCTCTGGGGTCTCCTACGAGCAGTACTTC. Its protein product is CASSSGVSYEQYF.

The rearrangement uses TRBV20-1 and TRBJ1-1; D unresolved. CDR1 and CDR2 from the germline V gene are DFQATT and SNEGSKA (reference sequence). V gave up 5 bases and J gave up 8 bases, with 15 bases separating them. The CDR3 is 12 residues long. The CDR3 loop reads CSAGREVFEAFF. CDR3 sequence (DNA): TGCAGTGCTGGGAGGGAGGTTTTCGAAGCTTTCTTT.

This clonotype was seen more than once but under ten times. The V gene is TRBV24-1, the J gene TRBJ2-5; D remains ambiguous. The CDR3 totals 14 residues. Per the germline V gene, CDR1 is KGHDR and CDR2 is SFDVKD. Trimming took off 5 bases at V and 1 base at J, with 10 bases between the two ends. The CDR3 DNA is TGTGCCACCAGTGGGGCAGCCACCCAAGAGACCCAGTACTTC. This codes for CATSGAATQETQYF.

The chain combines TRBV2 with TRBJ1-2; maybe TRBD1 (6 bases). Germline-derived CDR1 and CDR2 are SNHLY and FYNNEI. This CDR3 comprises 12 residues. V was cut by 4 bases and J by 8 bases, with 11 bases left in between. The DNA for the CDR3 is TGTGCCAGCAGTGTAGCAGGGGAGGGCTACACCTTC. The encoded protein is CASSVAGEGYTF.

This sequence joins TRBV12-3 or TRBV12-4 and TRBJ2-1, with 11 positions matching TRBD2. This CDR3 has 15 amino acids. The J segment lost 5 bases and the V segment lost 7 bases, leaving 7 bases of the junction unmatched. CDR3 region: CASTLTSGVNNEQFF. CDR3 DNA: TGTGCCAGCACCCTGACTAGCGGGGTAAACAATGAGCAGTTCTTC.

There are many counts of this clonotype. The chain carries TRBV5-1 and TRBJ2-1; TRBD2 matches at 7 bases. CDR1 SGHRS and CDR2 YFSETQ come from the germline V gene. The CDR3 is made up of 14 amino acids. V was pared by 4 bases and J by 7 bases, with 8 bases of the junction left unmatched. CDR3 sequence: CASSILRTRNEQFF. The CDR3 bases are TGCGCCAGCAGCATTCTACGGACTAGAAATGAGCAGTTCTTC.

The rearrangement joins TRBV5-5 to TRBJ2-2; the match to TRBD1 covers 10 bases. The ends lost 3 bases at V and 5 bases at J; junction bases unmatched: 4. Germline loops: CDR1 SGHKS, CDR2 YYEKEE (reference sequence). This CDR3 is 15 amino acids long. CDR3 residues: CASSYLGQGTGELFF. The CDR3 DNA sequence: TGTGCCAGCAGCTATCTGGGACAGGGGACCGGGGAGCTGTTTTTT. The whole variable domain, remainder taken from reference TRBV5-5 and TRBJ2-2, is DAGVTQSPTHLIKTRGQQVTLRCSPISGHKSVSWYQQVLGQGPQFIFQYYEKEERGRGNFPDRFSARQFPNYSSELNVNALLLGDSALYLCASSYLGQGTGELFFGEGSRLTVL.

The genes are TRBV4-3 and TRBJ2-5, with D possibly matching TRBD1 (5 bases). Germline V gene lookup returns CDR1 LGHNA and CDR2 YSLEER. V lost 0 bases and J lost 2, with 10 bases in between. This CDR3 spans 15 amino acids. CDR3 sequence: CASSQDRGLQETQYF. In nucleotides, the CDR3 is TGCGCCAGCAGCCAAGATAGGGGCCTTCAAGAGACCCAGTACTTC.

This clonotype was detected only a few times. This chain joins TRBV6-1 and TRBJ2-2, with D possibly matching TRBD1 (5 bases). V lost 5 bases, J lost 0 bases, and 19 bases lay in between. Looked up from germline, CDR1 is MNHNS and CDR2 is SASEGT. This CDR3 comprises 18 residues. The CDR3 DNA follows: TGTGCCAGCAGTCGTTGGACACCACAAACCGCGAACACCGGGGAGCTGTTTTTT. This codes for CASSRWTPQTANTGELFF.

A few counts support this clonotype. V usage is TRBV7-9 and J usage is TRBJ2-1; no reliable D call. Germline V gene data show CDR1 as SEHNR and CDR2 as FQNEAQ (reference sequence). This CDR3 comprises 12 residues. Trimming left V 5 bases short and J 8 bases short, with 10 bases between. CDR3 region: CASSTKSDEQFF. As DNA, the CDR3 is TGTGCCAGCAGCACAAAGTCGGATGAGCAGTTCTTC. Looking up the rest from reference TRBV7-9 and TRBJ2-1 gives the full variable domain: DTGVSQNPRHKITKRGQNVTFRCDPISEHNRLYWYRQTLGQGPEFLTYFQNEAQLEKSRLLSDRFSAERPKGSFSTLEIQRTEQGDSAMYLCASSTKSDEQFFGPGTRLTVL.

V is TRBV6-6 and J is TRBJ2-3; tentative D call: TRBD2 (6 bases). Germline lookup yields CDR1 MNHNY and CDR2 SVGAGI (reference sequence). The V end lost 8 bases, the J end lost 6 bases, and 6 bases lay between the germline ends. The CDR3 runs to 10 residues. DNA of the CDR3: TGTGCCAGCCGGGGGGATACGCAGTATTTT. The encoded protein is CASRGDTQYF.

The chain combines TRBV4-1 with TRBJ2-7; TRBD2 matches at 7 bases. This CDR3 is 18 amino acids long. Germline assignment: CDR1 MGHRA and CDR2 YSYEKL. The V and J ends lost 0 bases and 0 bases, in that order; junction bases with no gene match: 11. This CDR3 reads CASSQEAGPTFSSYEQYF. The CDR3 DNA sequence: TGCGCCAGCAGCCAAGAAGCGGGGCCTACATTTAGCTCCTACGAGCAGTACTTC.

The chain joins TRBV27 to TRBJ2-1, with D uncertain. Trimming cost V 4 bases and J 5 bases, with 12 bases left between them. CDR3 length: 14 residues. From germline, CDR1 is MNHEY and CDR2 SMNVEV (reference sequence). The CDR3 DNA sequence: TGTGCCAGCAGTTCCCCGCTACGGAACAATGAGCAGTTCTTC. It is translated as CASSSPLRNNEQFF.

This clonotype was detected only a few times. J is TRBJ1-6 and V is TRBV12-3 or TRBV12-4; D is undetermined. The CDR3 has 12 amino acids. V lost 5 bases and J lost 17, with 16 bases in between. The CDR3 DNA is TGTGCCAGCAGTGCCGCACCGTCCGGAATCCACTTT. This encodes CASSAAPSGIHF.

This chain joins TRBV28 and TRBJ2-3; 13 bases match TRBD2. CDR3 length: 18 amino acids. Germline loops: CDR1 MDHEN, CDR2 SYDVKM. Trimming cost V 6 bases and J 2 bases; bases outside gene matches: 11. CDR3: CASSRTGLAGIFTDTQYF. CDR3 in DNA: TGTGCCAGCAGCCGCACGGGACTAGCGGGGATTTTCACAGATACGCAGTATTTT. The whole variable domain, filled in from reference TRBV28 and TRBJ2-3, reads DVKVTQSSRYLVKRTGEKVFLECVQDMDHENMFWYRQDPGLGLRLIYFSYDVKMKEKGDIPEGYSVSREKKERFSLILESASTNQTSMYLCASSRTGLAGIFTDTQYFGPGTRLTVL.

V is TRBV11-2 and J is TRBJ2-5; D is ambiguous. The CDR3 has 13 amino acids. Trimming took off 4 bases at V and 3 bases at J, with 9 bases between the two ends. CDR1 is SGHAT and CDR2 is FQNNGV in the germline V gene. This CDR3 reads CASSSSLEETQYF. The CDR3 DNA reads TGTGCCAGCAGCTCTTCGTTAGAAGAGACCCAGTACTTC.

Only a few counts were recorded for this clonotype. The rearrangement uses TRBV4-1 and TRBJ1-2; 7 bases line up with TRBD1. This CDR3 comprises 14 residues. V dropped 3 bases and J dropped 3; count of bases not matched to a gene: 4. The germline CDR1 and CDR2 sequences are MGHRA and YSYEKL. CDR3: CASSQLTGYYGYTF. The CDR3 nucleotides are TGCGCCAGCAGCCAGCTGACAGGGTACTATGGCTACACCTTC.